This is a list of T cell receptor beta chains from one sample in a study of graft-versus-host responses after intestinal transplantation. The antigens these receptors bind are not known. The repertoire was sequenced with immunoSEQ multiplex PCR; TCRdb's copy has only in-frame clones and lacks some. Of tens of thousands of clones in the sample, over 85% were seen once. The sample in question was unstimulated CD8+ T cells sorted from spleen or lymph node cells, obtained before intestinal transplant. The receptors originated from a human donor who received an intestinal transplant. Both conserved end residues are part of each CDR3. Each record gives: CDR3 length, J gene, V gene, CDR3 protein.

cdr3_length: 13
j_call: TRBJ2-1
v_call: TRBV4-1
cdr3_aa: CASSQLAPSEQFF

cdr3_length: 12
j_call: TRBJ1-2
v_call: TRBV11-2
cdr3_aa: CASSLGTGGYTF

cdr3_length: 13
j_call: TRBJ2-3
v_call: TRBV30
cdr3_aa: CAWSRTVTDTQYF

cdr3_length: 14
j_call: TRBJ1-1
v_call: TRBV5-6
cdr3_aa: CASSLVGLNTEAFF

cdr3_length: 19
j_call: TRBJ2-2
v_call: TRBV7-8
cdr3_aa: CASSLSQTRRMTNTGELFF

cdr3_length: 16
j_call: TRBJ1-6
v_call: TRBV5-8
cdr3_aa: CASSFWTASYNSPLHF

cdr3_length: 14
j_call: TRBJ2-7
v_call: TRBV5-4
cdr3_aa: CASSLTSGGYEQYF

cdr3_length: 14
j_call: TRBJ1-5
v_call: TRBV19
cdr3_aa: CASSWGSSNQPQHF

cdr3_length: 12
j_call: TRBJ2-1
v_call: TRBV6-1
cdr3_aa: CASSEHGQEGFF

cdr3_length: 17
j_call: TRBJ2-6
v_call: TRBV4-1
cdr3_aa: CASSHIGWSSGANVLTF

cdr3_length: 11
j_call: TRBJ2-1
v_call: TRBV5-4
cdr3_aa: CASSSPSQQFF

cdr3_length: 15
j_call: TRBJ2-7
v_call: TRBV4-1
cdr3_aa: CASSQENRVPYEQYF

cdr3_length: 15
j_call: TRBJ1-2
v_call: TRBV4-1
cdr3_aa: CASSQWAEINYGYTF

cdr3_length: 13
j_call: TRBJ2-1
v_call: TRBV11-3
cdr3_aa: CASSATSVNEQFF

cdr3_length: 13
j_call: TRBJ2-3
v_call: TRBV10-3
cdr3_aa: CAISERESNAQYF

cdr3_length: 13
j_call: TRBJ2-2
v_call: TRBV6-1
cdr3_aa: CASVLALTGELFF

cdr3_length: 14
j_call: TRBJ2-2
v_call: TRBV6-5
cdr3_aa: CASSYSGGGGELFF

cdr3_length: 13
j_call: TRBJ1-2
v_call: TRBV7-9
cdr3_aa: CASSSTGNYGYTF

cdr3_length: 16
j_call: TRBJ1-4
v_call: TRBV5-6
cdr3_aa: CASSLGNQGYNEKLFF

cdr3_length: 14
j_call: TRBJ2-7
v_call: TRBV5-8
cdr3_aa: CASSLDRGLYEQYF

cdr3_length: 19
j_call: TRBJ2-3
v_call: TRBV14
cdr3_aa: CASSQGLVLRRQGDDTQYF

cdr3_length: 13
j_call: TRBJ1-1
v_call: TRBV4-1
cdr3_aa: CASSQVGPGGAFF

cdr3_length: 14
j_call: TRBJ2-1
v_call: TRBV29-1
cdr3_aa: CSVDRGGSYNEQFF

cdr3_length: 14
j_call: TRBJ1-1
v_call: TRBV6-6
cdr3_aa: CASSYGPGNTEAFF

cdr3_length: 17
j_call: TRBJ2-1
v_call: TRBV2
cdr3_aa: CASSELKSRAQWDEQFF

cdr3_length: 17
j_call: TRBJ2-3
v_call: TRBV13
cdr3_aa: CASSLEGRGTGTDTQYF

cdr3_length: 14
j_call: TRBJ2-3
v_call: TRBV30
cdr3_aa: CAWISGVNTDTQYF